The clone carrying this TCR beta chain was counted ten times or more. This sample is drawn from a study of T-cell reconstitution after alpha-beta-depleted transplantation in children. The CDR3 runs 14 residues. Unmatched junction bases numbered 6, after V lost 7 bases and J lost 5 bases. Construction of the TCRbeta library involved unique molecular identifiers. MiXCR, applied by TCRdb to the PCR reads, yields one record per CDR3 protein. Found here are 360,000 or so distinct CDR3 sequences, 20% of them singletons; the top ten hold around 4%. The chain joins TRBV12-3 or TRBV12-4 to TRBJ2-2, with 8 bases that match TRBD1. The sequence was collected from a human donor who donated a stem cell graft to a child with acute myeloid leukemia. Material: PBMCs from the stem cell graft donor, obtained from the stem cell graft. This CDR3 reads CASKTGEETGELFF. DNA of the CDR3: TGTGCCAGCAAGACAGGGGAGGAGACCGGGGAGCTGTTTTTT.